Reported below is one T cell receptor (beta chain). This record belongs to a study of monozygotic twins with inflammatory bowel disease. TCRdb re-called the 5' RACE reads; every CDR3 protein appears as one record, without DNA. The sample table includes a few hundred thousand distinct CDR3 sequences. CDR3 length: 15 amino acids. CDR1 is SGHTA and CDR2 is FQGTGA in the germline V gene. The sample was blood. V usage is TRBV7-3 and J usage is TRBJ2-3; TCRdb names TRBD1, which stays unverified in the absence of DNA. This TCR was sampled from a human donor with ulcerative colitis or Crohn's disease, or a healthy co-twin of an affected twin (not recorded which). The CDR3 spells CASSLGPTGTDTQYF.